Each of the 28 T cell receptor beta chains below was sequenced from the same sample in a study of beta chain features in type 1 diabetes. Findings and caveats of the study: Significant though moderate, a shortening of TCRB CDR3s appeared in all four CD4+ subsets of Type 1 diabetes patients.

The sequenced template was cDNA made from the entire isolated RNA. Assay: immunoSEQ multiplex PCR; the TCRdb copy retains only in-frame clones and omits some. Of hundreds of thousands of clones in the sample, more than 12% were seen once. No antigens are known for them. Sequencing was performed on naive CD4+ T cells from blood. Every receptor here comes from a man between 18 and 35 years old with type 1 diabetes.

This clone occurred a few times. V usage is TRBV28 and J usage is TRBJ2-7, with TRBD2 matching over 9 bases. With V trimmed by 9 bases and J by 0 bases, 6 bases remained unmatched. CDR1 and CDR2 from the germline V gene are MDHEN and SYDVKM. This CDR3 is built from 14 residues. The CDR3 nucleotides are TGTGCCAGTAGACGTAGCGGGAGCTCCTACGAGCAGTACTTC. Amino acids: CASRRSGSSYEQYF.

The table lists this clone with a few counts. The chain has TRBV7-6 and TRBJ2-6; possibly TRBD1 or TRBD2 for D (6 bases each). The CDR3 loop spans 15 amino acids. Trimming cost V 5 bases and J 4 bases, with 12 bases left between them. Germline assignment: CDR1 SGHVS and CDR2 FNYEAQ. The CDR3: CASSRGPVGANVLTF. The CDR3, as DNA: TGTGCCAGCAGCCGGGGGCCGGTAGGGGCCAACGTCCTGACTTTC.

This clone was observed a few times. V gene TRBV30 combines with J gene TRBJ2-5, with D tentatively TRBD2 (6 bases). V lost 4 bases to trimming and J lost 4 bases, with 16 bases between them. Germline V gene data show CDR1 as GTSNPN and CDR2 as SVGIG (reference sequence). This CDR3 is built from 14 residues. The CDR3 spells CAWKDLRGGETQYF. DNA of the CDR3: TGTGCCTGGAAGGACTTGCGGGGAGGAGAGACCCAGTACTTC.

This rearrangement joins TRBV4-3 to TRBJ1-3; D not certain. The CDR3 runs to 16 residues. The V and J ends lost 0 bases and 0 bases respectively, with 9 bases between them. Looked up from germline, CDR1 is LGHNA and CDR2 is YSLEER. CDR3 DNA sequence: TGCGCCAGCAGCCAAGAAGGACCGAACTCTGGAAACACCATATATTTT. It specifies CASSQEGPNSGNTIYF.

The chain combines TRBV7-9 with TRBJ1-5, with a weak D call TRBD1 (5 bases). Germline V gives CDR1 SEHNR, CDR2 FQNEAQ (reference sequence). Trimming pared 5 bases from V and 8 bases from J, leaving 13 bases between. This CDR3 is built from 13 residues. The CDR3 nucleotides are TGTGCCAGCAGCGCGGGGCAGTCAGAGCCCCAGCATTTT. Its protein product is CASSAGQSEPQHF.

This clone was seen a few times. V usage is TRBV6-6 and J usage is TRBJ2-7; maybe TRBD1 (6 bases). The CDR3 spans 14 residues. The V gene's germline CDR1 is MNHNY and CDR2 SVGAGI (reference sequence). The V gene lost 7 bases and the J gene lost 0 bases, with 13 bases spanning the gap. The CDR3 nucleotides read TGTGCCAGCACCTTAGGGGGAAGCTCCTACGAGCAGTACTTC. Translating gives CASTLGGSSYEQYF.

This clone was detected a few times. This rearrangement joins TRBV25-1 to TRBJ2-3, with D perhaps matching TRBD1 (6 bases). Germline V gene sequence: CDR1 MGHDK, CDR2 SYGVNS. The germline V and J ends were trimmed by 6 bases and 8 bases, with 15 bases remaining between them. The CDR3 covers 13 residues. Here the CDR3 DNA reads TGTGCCAGCAGCGCCTCAGGGGCAGGTACGCAGTATTTT. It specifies CASSASGAGTQYF.

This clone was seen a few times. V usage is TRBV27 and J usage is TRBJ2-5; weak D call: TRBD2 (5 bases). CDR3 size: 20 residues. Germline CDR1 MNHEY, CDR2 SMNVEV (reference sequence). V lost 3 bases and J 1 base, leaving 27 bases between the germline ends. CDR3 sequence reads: CASSFSPLARGLGFQETQYF. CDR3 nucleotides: TGTGCCAGCAGTTTTTCACCCCTAGCACGAGGGTTGGGATTCCAAGAGACCCAGTACTTC.

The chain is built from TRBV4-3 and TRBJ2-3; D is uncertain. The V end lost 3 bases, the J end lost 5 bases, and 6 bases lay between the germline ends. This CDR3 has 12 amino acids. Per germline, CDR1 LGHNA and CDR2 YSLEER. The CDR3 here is CASSQSKDTQYF. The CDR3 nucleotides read TGCGCCAGCAGCCAGAGTAAAGATACGCAGTATTTT.

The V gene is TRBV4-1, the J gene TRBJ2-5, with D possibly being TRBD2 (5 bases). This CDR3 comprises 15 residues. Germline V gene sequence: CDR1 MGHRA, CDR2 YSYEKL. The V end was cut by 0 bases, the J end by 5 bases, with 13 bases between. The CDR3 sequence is CASSQDTRVSETQYF. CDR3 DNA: TGCGCCAGCAGCCAAGATACGAGGGTTAGCGAGACCCAGTACTTC.

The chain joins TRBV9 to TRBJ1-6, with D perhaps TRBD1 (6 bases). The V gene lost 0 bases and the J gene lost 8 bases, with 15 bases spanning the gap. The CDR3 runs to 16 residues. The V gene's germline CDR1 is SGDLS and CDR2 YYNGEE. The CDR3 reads CASSVAGQGSYSPLHF. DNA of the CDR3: TGTGCCAGCAGCGTAGCGGGGCAGGGGAGTTATTCACCCCTCCACTTT.

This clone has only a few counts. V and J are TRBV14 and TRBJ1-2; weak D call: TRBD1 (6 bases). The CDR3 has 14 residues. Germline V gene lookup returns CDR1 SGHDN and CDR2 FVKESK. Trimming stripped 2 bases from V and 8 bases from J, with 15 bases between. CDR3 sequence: CASSQLRSRGGYTF. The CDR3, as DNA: TGTGCCAGCAGCCAACTACGATCCAGGGGCGGCTACACCTTC.

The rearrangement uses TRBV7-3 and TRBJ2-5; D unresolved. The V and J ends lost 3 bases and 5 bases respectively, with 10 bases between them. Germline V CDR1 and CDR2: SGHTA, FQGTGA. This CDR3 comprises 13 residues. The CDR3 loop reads CASSFDRSETQYF. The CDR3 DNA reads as TGTGCCAGCAGCTTTGACCGGAGCGAGACCCAGTACTTC.

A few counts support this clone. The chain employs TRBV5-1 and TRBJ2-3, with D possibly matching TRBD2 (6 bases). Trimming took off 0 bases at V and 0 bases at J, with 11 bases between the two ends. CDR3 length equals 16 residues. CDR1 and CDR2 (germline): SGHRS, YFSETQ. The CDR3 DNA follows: TGCGCCAGCAGCTTGGTACTAGCATCTAGCACAGATACGCAGTATTTT. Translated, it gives CASSLVLASSTDTQYF.

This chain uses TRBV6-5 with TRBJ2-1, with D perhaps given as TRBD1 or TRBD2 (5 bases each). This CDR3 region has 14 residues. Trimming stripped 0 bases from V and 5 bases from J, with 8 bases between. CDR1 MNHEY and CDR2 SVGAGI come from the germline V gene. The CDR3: CASSYSRGDNEQFF. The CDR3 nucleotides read TGTGCCAGCAGTTACTCTAGAGGGGACAATGAGCAGTTCTTC.

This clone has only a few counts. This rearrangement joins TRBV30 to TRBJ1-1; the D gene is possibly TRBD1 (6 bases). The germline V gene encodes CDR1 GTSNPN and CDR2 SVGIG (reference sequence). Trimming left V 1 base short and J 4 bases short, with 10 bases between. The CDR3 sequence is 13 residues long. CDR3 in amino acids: CAWSGQVVTEAFF. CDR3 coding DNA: TGTGCCTGGAGTGGACAGGTGGTCACTGAAGCTTTCTTT. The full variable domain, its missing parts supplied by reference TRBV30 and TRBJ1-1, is SQTIHQWPATLVQPVGSPLSLECTVEGTSNPNLYWYRQAAGRGLQLLFYSVGIGQISSEVPQNLSASRPQDRQFILSSKKLLLSDSGFYLCAWSGQVVTEAFFGQGTRLTVV.

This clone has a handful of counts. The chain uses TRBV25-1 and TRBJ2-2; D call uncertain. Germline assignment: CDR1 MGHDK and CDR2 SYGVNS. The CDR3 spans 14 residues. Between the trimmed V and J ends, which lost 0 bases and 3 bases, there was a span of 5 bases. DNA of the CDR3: TGTGCCAGCAGTGAATATCAGGACACCGGGGAGCTGTTTTTT. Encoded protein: CASSEYQDTGELFF.

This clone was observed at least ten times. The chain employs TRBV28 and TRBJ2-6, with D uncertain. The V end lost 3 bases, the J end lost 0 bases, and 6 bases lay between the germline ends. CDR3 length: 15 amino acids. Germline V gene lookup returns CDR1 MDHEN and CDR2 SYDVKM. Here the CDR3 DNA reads TGTGCCAGCAGTTTCTCCTTCTCTGGGGCCAACGTCCTGACTTTC. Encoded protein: CASSFSFSGANVLTF.

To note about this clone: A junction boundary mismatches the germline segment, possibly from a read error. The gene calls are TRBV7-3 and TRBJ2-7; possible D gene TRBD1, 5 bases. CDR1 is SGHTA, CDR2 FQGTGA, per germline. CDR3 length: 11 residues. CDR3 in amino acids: CASSLVFREDF. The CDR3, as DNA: TGTGCCAGCAGCTTAGTCTTCAGGGAAGACTTC.

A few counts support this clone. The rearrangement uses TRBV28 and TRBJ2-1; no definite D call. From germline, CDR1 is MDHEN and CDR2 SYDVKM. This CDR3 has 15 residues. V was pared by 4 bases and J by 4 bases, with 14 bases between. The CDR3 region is CASSSDSGVYNEQFF. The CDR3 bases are TGTGCCAGCAGTTCAGATAGTGGGGTATACAATGAGCAGTTCTTC.

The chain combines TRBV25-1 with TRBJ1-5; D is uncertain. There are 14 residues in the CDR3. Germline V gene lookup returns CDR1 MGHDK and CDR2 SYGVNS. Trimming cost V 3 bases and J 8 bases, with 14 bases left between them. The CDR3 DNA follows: TGTGCCAGCAGTGATTTCCTCGACTCTAAGCCCCAGCATTTT. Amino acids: CASSDFLDSKPQHF.

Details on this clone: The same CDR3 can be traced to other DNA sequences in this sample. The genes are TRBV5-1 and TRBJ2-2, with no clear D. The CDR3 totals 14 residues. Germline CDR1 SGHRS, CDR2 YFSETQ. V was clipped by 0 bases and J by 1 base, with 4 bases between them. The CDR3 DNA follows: TGCGCCAGCAGCTTGGGCGGGAACACCGGGGAGCTGTTTTTT. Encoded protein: CASSLGGNTGELFF.

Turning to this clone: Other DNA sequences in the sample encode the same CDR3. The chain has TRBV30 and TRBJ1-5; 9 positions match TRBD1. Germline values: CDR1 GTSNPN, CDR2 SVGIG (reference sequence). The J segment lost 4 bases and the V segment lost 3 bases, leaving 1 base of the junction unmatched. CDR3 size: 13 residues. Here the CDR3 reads CAWSDRGNQPQHF. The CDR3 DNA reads TGTGCCTGGAGCGACAGGGGGAATCAGCCCCAGCATTTT.

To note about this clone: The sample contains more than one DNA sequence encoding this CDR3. The CDR3 DNA is TGTGCCAGCAGCTTGGACTCCAGCTCCTACAATGAGCAGTTCTTC. Translation: CASSLDSSSYNEQFF. The V gene is TRBV5-4, the J gene TRBJ2-1; no clear D. Germline V gene data show CDR1 as SGHNT and CDR2 as YYREEE (reference sequence). V shed 0 bases and J shed 0 bases, with 7 bases lying between them. The CDR3 has 15 amino acids.

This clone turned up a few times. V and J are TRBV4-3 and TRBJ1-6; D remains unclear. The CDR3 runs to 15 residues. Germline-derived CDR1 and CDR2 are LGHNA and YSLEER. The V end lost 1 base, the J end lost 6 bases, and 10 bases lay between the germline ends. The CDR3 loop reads CASSQVTGTNSPLHF. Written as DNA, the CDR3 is TGCGCCAGCAGCCAAGTAACTGGTACTAATTCACCCCTCCACTTT.

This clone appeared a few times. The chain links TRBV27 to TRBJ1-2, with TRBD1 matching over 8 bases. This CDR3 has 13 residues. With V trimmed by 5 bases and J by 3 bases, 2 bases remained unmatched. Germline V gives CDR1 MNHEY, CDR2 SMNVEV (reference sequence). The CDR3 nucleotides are TGTGCCAGCAGTGTACAGGGGGACTATGGCTACACCTTC. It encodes CASSVQGDYGYTF.

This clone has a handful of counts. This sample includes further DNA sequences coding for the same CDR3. CDR3 sequence reads: CASSLDRVTYEQYF. The CDR3 DNA sequence: TGTGCCAGCAGCTTGGACAGGGTTACTTACGAGCAGTACTTC. V is TRBV7-2 and J is TRBJ2-7; 8 bases map to TRBD1. Trimming cost V 3 bases and J 4 bases; bases outside gene matches: 5. This CDR3 contains 14 residues. CDR1 is SGHTA and CDR2 is FQGNSA in the germline V gene. Complete variable domain (other parts from reference TRBV7-2 and TRBJ2-7): GAGVSQSPSNKVTEKGKDVELRCDPISGHTALYWYRQSLGQGLEFLIYFQGNSAPDKSGLPSDRFSAERTGGSVSTLTIQRTQQEDSAVYLCASSLDRVTYEQYFGPGTRLTVT.

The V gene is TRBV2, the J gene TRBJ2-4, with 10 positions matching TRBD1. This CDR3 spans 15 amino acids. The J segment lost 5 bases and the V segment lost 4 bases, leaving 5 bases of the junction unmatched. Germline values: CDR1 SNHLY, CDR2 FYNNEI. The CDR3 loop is CASSVTGGRENIQYF. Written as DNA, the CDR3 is TGTGCCAGCAGTGTGACAGGGGGCCGGGAAAACATTCAGTACTTC.